This T cell receptor beta chain was sequenced for a study of blood T cell repertoires in COVID-19. The wider study: COVID-19 samples, acute and convalescent, were from the United States, Italy and Spain.

CDR3 length: 15 amino acids. The V end was cut by 2 bases, the J end by 2 bases, with 11 bases between. CDR1 is SGHTA and CDR2 is FQGNSA in the germline V gene. TCRdb's copy holds only in-frame clones and misses some; the assay was immunoSEQ multiplex PCR. Of some 77,000 clones listed, nearly 90% are singletons. The chain carries TRBV7-2 and TRBJ2-3; D possibly corresponds to TRBD1 (6 bases). The sample was peripheral blood. This TCR derives from a woman of 80 years or more with active or convalescent COVID-19. CDR3 sequence reads: CASSLRGDNTDTQYF. For the CDR3, the DNA is TGTGCCAGCAGCTTACGAGGGGACAACACAGATACGCAGTATTTT. The full variable domain, with the rest looked up from reference TRBV7-2 and TRBJ2-3, is GAGVSQSPSNKVTEKGKDVELRCDPISGHTALYWYRQSLGQGLEFLIYFQGNSAPDKSGLPSDRFSAERTGGSVSTLTIQRTQQEDSAVYLCASSLRGDNTDTQYFGPGTRLTVL.